These T cell receptor beta chains were read from a single sample in a study of blood T cell repertoires in COVID-19. The repertoire was sequenced with immunoSEQ multiplex PCR; TCRdb's copy has only in-frame clones and lacks some. This table holds 200,000 or so clones, nearly 90% found once. Sequencing was carried out using peripheral blood. The receptors come from a man aged 50 to 59 with COVID-19, enrolled during active disease. Each CDR3 is given with its conserved first and last residue. D genes are given only for firm matches. Only some rows state a clone size, as once, few, many or a class for expanded clones.

j_call v_call clone_size d_call cdr3_nt cdr3_aa
TRBJ1-1 TRBV6-5 once - TGTGCCAGCAATGGAAGGGGGTACACTGAAGCTTTCTTT CASNGRGYTEAFF
TRBJ1-2 TRBV11-2 - TRBD1 TGTGCCAGCAGCCGGGGACAGCGGCCTTATGGCTACACCTTC CASSRGQRPYGYTF
TRBJ2-1 TRBV3-1/TRBV3-2 - - TGTGCCAGCAGCCCCCGGAGTACCGGATCGAAGCAGTTCTTC CASSPRSTGSKQFF
TRBJ2-4 TRBV5-4 - - TGTGCCAGCAGCTTGAACTCCCGTGACATTCAGTACTTC CASSLNSRDIQYF
TRBJ2-1 TRBV5-1 - - TGCGCCAGCAGCTTGGGGGGAAGGGGAAGCGATGAGCAGTTCTTC CASSLGGRGSDEQFF
TRBJ2-7 TRBV6-4 - - TGTGCCAGCAGACCCCTACCCTCGTTCGAGCAGTACTTC CASRPLPSFEQYF
TRBJ2-5 TRBV20-1 - TRBD2 TGCAGTGCTAGTAGCGGGTTCCAAGAGACCCAGTACTTC CSASSGFQETQYF
TRBJ2-5 TRBV15 - TRBD1 TGTGCCACCAGCAGATCTACAGGGGAGATTGAGACCCAGTACTTC CATSRSTGEIETQYF
TRBJ2-5 TRBV6-5 once - TGTGCCAGCAGCAGGGATTTAATAGAAGAGACCCAGTACTTC CASSRDLIEETQYF
TRBJ1-5 TRBV11-3 - TRBD1 TGTGCCAGCAGCTTAGCCCACCCGGGACAGTCAGTTGACGATCAGCCCCAGCATTTT CASSLAHPGQSVDDQPQHF
TRBJ2-6 TRBV4-2 once - TGTGCCAGCAGCCAAGGATTTGGGTTAGGACACATGGGTCCGGCTGGGGCCAACGTCCTGACTTTC CASSQGFGLGHMGPAGANVLTF
TRBJ2-1 TRBV24-1 - - TGTGCCACCAGTGACCCAAGGACTGGTGGGAATGAGCAGTTCTTC CATSDPRTGGNEQFF
TRBJ2-7 TRBV11-2 - TRBD2 TGTGCCAGCAGCCTAGAAGCGGGAGTCTCCTACGAGCAGTACTTC CASSLEAGVSYEQYF
TRBJ1-2 TRBV7-9 - - TGTGCCAGCAGCTTCAATGATCAGGGGCGGCTGGGCTACACCTTC CASSFNDQGRLGYTF
TRBJ1-5 TRBV4-3 - - TGCGCCAGCAGCCAAGAAAGGGCAGGGCCTAATCAGCCCCAGCATTTT CASSQERAGPNQPQHF
TRBJ2-5 TRBV7-9 - TRBD1 TGTGCCAGCAGCCCGACAGGGTACCAAGAGACCCAGTACTTC CASSPTGYQETQYF